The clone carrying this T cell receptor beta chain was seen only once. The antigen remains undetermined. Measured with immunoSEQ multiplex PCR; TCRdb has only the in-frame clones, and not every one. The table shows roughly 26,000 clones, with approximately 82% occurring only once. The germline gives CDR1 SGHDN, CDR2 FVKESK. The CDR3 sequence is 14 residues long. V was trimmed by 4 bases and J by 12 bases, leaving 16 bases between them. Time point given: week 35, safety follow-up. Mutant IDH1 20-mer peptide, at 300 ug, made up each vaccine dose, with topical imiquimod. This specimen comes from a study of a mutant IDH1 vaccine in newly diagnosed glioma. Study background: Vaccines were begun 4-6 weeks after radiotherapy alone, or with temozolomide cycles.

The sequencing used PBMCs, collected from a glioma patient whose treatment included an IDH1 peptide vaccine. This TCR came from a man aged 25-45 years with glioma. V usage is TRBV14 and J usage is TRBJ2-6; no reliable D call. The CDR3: CASSPFDGLGVLTF. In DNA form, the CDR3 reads TGTGCCAGCAGCCCATTCGACGGCCTCGGCGTCCTGACTTTC.